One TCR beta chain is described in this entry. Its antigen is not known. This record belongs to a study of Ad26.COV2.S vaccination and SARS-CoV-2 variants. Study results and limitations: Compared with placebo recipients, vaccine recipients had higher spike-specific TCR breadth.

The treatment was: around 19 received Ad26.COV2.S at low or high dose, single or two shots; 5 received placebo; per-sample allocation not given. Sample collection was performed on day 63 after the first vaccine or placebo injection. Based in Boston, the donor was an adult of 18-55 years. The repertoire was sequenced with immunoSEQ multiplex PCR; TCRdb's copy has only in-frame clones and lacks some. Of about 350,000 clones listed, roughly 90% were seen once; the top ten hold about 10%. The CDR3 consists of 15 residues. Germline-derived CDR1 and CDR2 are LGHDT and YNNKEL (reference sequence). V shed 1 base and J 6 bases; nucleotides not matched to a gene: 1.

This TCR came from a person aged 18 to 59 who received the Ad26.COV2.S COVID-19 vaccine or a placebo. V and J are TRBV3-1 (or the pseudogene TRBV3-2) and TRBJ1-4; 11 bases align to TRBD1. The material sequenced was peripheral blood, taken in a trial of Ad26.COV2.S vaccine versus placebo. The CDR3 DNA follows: TGTGCCAGCAGCCAAGCGGGACAGGGGGATGAAAAACTGTTTTTT. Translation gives CASSQAGQGDEKLFF.